The rows below give T cell receptor beta chains drawn from one sample of a study of CD8 T cells in Susac syndrome. TCRdb fed the immunoSEQ multiplex PCR reads into MiXCR, producing one record per CDR3 protein. Of roughly 200,000 distinct CDR3 sequences listed, more than 85% were seen once; the top ten hold around 0.08%. Material for sequencing was CD4+ T cells from PBMCs. These receptor sequences come from a human donor with multiple sclerosis. CDR3s leave out the opening cysteine and the closing phenylalanine or tryptophan.

v_call	j_call	cdr3_aa
TRBV9	TRBJ1-2	ASSASGTEYGYT
TRBV6-5	TRBJ2-7	ASSFPTAFYEQY
TRBV5-1	TRBJ2-2	ASSLVTGDTGELF
TRBV5-1	TRBJ2-3	ASSSSAPAVQY
TRBV7-9	TRBJ2-7	ASSSGTAVSYEQY
TRBV12-3/TRBV12-4	TRBJ2-3	ASSFGEEGTGNTDTQY
TRBV5-4	TRBJ2-3	ASSSPGLAGRTDTQY
TRBV29-1	TRBJ1-2	SVAGPSGQGVGYT
TRBV11-1	TRBJ2-6	ASSLQGTGANVLT
TRBV9	TRBJ2-1	ASSVAPSGGSEQF
TRBV29-1	TRBJ1-2	SADPQGAVSPGGYT
TRBV7-2	TRBJ2-1	ASSPRGSSYNEQF
TRBV6-5	TRBJ2-5	ASITKRGFGTQY
TRBV29-1	TRBJ1-1	SAQGQGNTEAF
TRBV20-1	TRBJ1-2	SARGPSSSQGYT
TRBV7-9	TRBJ2-3	ASSPLGSGLHTQY
TRBV6-1	TRBJ1-2	ASSLSGTGGGYGYT
TRBV29-1	TRBJ2-2	SVLTGGTGELF
TRBV29-1	TRBJ1-1	SVVVGVGYTEAF
TRBV15	TRBJ1-5	ATSSGDGSNQPQH
TRBV20-1	TRBJ1-1	SATDRTLMNTEAF
TRBV24-1	TRBJ2-1	ATSDMTDNEQF
TRBV20-1	TRBJ1-1	SARDPGQGNTEAF
TRBV12-3/TRBV12-4	TRBJ2-1	ASSSVGYEQF
TRBV20-1	TRBJ1-1	SASRDVNTEAF
TRBV6-5	TRBJ2-5	ASSVPGGGTQY
TRBV20-1	TRBJ2-2	SARGLPGELF
TRBV30	TRBJ1-6	AWSVVNAYNSPLH
TRBV12-5	TRBJ2-1	ASGLSPSYNEQF
TRBV9	TRBJ2-5	ASSVAPQETQY
TRBV10-3	TRBJ2-7	AIQLAGGPKQY
TRBV6-6	TRBJ1-6	ASSYRGLGNSPLH
TRBV11-1	TRBJ2-3	ASSERRSGGAADTQY
TRBV6-5	TRBJ1-1	ASSSGSWTFEAF
TRBV12-5	TRBJ2-1	ASGLRLADEQF
TRBV3-1	TRBJ2-5	ASSQDAPAAGSETQY
TRBV29-1	TRBJ2-6	SVAGANVLT
TRBV29-1	TRBJ2-2	STLGAVDTGELF
TRBV6-6	TRBJ1-5	ATDKGNQPQH
TRBV2	TRBJ2-1	ASSENQGNEQF
TRBV3-1	TRBJ2-7	ASSQSPRAAAYEQY
TRBV3-1	TRBJ2-2	ASSQDGLTGELF